This T cell receptor beta chain is drawn from a study of CD8 T cells in Susac syndrome. General study results and limits: A relatively small number of individuals underwent TCR sequencing and HLA analysis.

Note on this clonotype: Its antigen is as yet unknown.

Sequencing targeted TCR beta in T cells from blood (CD8+ and CD4+). Recently defined diagnostic criteria for definite or probable disease were fulfilled by Susac syndrome patients. Negative isolation was used for CD8+ and CD4+ T cells and FACS enrichment for TEMRA cells. Germline lookup yields CDR1 SNHLY and CDR2 FYNNEI. The CDR3 sequence is 13 residues long. The junction had 6 bases not matched to a gene; V was cut back by 8 bases and J by 5 bases. RNA, at about 0.45 to 1 ug, was reverse transcribed with random hexamers. TCRdb redid the calling of the immunoSEQ multiplex PCR reads with MiXCR, one entry per CDR3 protein. The sample lists 200,000 to 300,000 distinct CDR3 sequences; roughly 95% were seen once.

This clonotype was sampled from a human donor with Susac syndrome. This chain joins TRBV2 and TRBJ2-5, with 9 positions matching TRBD1. The sample comprised CD4+ T cells from PBMCs. CDR3 sequence reads: CASGDRAFETQYF. Here the CDR3 DNA reads TGTGCCAGCGGGGACAGGGCTTTCGAGACCCAGTACTTC.